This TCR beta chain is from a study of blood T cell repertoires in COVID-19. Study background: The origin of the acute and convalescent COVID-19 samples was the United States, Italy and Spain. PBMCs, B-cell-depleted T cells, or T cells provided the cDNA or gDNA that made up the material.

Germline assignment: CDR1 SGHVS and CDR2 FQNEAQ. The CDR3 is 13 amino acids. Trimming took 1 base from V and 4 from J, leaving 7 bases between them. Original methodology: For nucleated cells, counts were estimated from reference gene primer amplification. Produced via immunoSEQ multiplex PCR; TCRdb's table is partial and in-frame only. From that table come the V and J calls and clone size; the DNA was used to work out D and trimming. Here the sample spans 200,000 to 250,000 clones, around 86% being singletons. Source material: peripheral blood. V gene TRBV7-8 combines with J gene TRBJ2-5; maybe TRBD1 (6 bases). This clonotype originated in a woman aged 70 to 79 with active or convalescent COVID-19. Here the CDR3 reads CASSLGRGETQYF. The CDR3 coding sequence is TGTGCCAGCAGCTTAGGCAGGGGAGAGACCCAGTACTTC.